The present TCR beta chain was sequenced within a study of radiotherapy plus CTLA-4 blockade in lung cancer. Study context: With roughly 30% of patients having disease control, objective responses were seen in approximately 18%. Notes on the study in general: After radiotherapy and ipilimumab, tumor-derived clones expanded in peripheral blood.

As to this clone: Antigen: not known.

CDR1 is LNHNV, CDR2 YYDKDF, per germline (reference sequence). The CDR3 totals 15 residues. J gave up 3 bases and V 1 base, and 4 bases lay outside the gene matches. Each patient with chemo-refractory metastatic non-small-cell lung cancer was treated with focal radiation plus CTLA-4 blockade using ipilimumab. Generated by immunoSEQ multiplex PCR, the TCRdb table keeps only in-frame clones and is missing some. This table holds tens of thousands of clones, roughly 76% found once. The chain links TRBV15 to TRBJ2-7; TRBD1 aligns across 9 bases. Material: peripheral blood, obtained from a patient treated with radiotherapy plus ipilimumab. The sequence was collected from a human donor with non-small cell lung cancer who had a complete response to radiotherapy plus ipilimumab. The CDR3 protein is CATSRGPGQGYEQYF. CDR3 bases: TGTGCCACCAGCAGAGGCCCGGGACAGGGCTACGAGCAGTACTTC.